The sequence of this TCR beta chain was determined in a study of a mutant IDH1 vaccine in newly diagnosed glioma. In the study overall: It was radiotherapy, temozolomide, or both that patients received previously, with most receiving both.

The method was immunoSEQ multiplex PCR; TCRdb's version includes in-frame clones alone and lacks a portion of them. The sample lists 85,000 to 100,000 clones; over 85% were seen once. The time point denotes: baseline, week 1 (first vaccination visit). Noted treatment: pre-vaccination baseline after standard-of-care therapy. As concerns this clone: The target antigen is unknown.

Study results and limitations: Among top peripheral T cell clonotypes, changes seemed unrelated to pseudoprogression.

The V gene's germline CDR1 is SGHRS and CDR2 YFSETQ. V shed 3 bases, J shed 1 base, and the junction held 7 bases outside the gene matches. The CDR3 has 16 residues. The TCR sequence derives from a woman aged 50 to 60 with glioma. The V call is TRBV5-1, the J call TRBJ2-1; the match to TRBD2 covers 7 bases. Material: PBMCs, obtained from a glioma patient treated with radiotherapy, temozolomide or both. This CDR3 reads CASSSQGSGSYNEQFF. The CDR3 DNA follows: TGCGCCAGCAGCTCCCAGGGTAGCGGGTCCTACAATGAGCAGTTCTTC. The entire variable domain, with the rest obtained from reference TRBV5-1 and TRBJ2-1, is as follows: KAGVTQTPRYLIKTRGQQVTLSCSPISGHRSVSWYQQTPGQGLQFLFEYFSETQRNKGNFPGRFSGRQFSNSRSEMNVSTLELGDSALYLCASSSQGSGSYNEQFFGPGTRLTVL.